A single sample gave rise to the 19 T cell receptor beta chains below, sequenced in a study of tumor-infiltrating lymphocytes in primary liver carcinoma. Unsorted bulk tissue of about 17-32 mg yielded co-extracted RNA and DNA. TCR beta cDNA was prepared out of 450 to 500 ng total RNA by means of a constant-region primer. Sequencing libraries for TCR beta derived from three nested multiplex PCR rounds that used slightly modified ARM-PCR. The study ran its first two PCR rounds for nine to eleven cycles each, using TRBV1-TRBV30 forward primers and a C-beta reverse primer. Using its own MiXCR run on the multiplex PCR reads, TCRdb lists one record per CDR3 protein. The table includes roughly 78,000 distinct CDR3 sequences, roughly two thirds detected once. The specimen was liver tumor tissue from sampling region 4. Documented subset: tumor region T4, right-lateral pole. The source is a woman aged 55-69 years with primary liver carcinoma and hepatitis B virus infection.

Note on this clonotype: A read error may produce the germline difference seen at one junction end. This chain uses TRBV11-2 with TRBJ2-7; 7 bases line up with TRBD1. This CDR3 has 14 amino acids. From germline, CDR1 is SGHAT and CDR2 FQNNGV. The CDR3 protein is CASRSTGDTYEQCF. The CDR3 nucleotides are TGTGCCAGCAGATCAACAGGGGACACCTATGAGCAGTGTTTC.

This clonotype was found once. Because the CDR3's place on the DNA is in doubt, the DNA is left out and the CDR3 is given as listed by TCRdb. The rearrangement joins TRBV29-1 to TRBJ2-3; the DNA was not used to check the table's D call, TRBD1. Germline CDR1 is SQVTM and CDR2 is ANQGSEA. The CDR3 length equals 10 residues, ends included. The CDR3 loop is CGVGRGTRYF.

About this clonotype itself: Germline and junction disagree at one end, which may indicate a read error. This rearrangement joins TRBV6-1 to TRBJ1-5, with 7 nucleotides matching TRBD1. The CDR3 is made up of 17 amino acids. Germline lookup yields CDR1 MNHNS and CDR2 SASEGT. The CDR3 sequence is CAISLMDATGLNQLQHF. The CDR3 nucleotides read TGTGCCATCAGTCTTATGGATGCGACAGGGCTCAATCAGCTCCAGCATTTT.

In regard to this clonotype: The CDR3 does not close with the conserved phenylalanine or tryptophan, likely indicating a read error. The rearrangement joins TRBV6-5 to TRBJ1-2; 7 bases are shared with TRBD1. V was pared by 7 bases and J by 7 bases, with 12 bases of the junction left unmatched. CDR1 is MNHEY and CDR2 is SVGAGI in the germline V gene. The CDR3 covers 14 residues. The CDR3 coding sequence is TGTGCCAGCATCCCGGACAGGATGCAGTCTGGCTACACCTCC. Translation: CASIPDRMQSGYTS.

This clonotype has ten or more counts. V usage is TRBV11-2 and J usage is TRBJ2-7, with TRBD2 identical over 12 bases. V dropped 3 bases and J dropped 6; count of bases not matched to a gene: 9. The germline gives CDR1 SGHAT, CDR2 FQNNGV. The CDR3 runs 16 residues. CDR3: CASSFRLAGVQSEQYF. The CDR3, as DNA: TGTGCCAGCAGCTTTAGACTAGCGGGAGTCCAGAGCGAGCAGTACTTC.

Notes on this clonotype: At one end the junction does not follow the germline gene, possibly because of a read error. The J gene is TRBJ2-2, the V gene TRBV6-5; tentatively, D is TRBD2 (5 bases). Germline V CDR1 and CDR2: MNHEY, SVGAGI. The CDR3 loop spans 14 amino acids. Here the CDR3 DNA reads TGTGCCAGCAGTTCTGAGCGTATCACCGGGGAGCTGTTCTTT. Protein sequence: CASSSERITGELFF.

This clonotype was recorded once. The CDR3 DNA reads TGCAGCGTTAACCGCGGGCTTCAACAAGGCCTTAACTCCTACAATGAGCAGTTCTTC. Its protein product is CSVNRGLQQGLNSYNEQFF. The chain uses TRBV29-1 and TRBJ2-1; possible D gene TRBD2, 5 bases. The CDR3 is 19 amino acids. The V end lost 5 bases, the J end lost 0 bases, and 26 bases lay between the germline ends. The germline CDR1 and CDR2 sequences are SQVTM and ANQGSEA.

The sample holds one count of this clonotype. The chain carries TRBV24-1 and TRBJ2-7; possible D gene TRBD2, 5 bases. The CDR3 consists of 14 residues. Germline assignment: CDR1 KGHDR and CDR2 SFDVKD. Trimming removed 9 bases at V and 5 bases at J, with 19 bases between. For the CDR3, the DNA is TGTGCCACCTGTGCTAGTACTGCGGGCCACGAGCAGTACTTC. Translating it yields CATCASTAGHEQYF.

At least ten counts were recorded for this clonotype. A read error may produce the germline difference seen at one junction end. The V call is TRBV11-2, the J call TRBJ2-1; 7 bases are shared with TRBD1. CDR3 length: 16 amino acids. Germline V gene lookup returns CDR1 SGHAT and CDR2 FQNNGV. CDR3 region: CAISYEAGTANPELFF. The CDR3 DNA sequence: TGTGCCATCAGCTACGAGGCCGGGACAGCCAATCCTGAGCTGTTCTTC.

V is TRBV29-1 and J is TRBJ2-3; D is perhaps TRBD1 (6 bases). Germline CDR1 and CDR2: SQVTM and ANQGSEA. This CDR3 is built from 15 residues. Trimming took off 7 bases at V and 0 bases at J, with 17 bases between the two ends. The CDR3 coding sequence is TGCAGCGCCAGAGGGGGACAAGAAAGCACAGATACGCAGTATTTT. Its protein is CSARGGQESTDTQYF.

To note about this clonotype: At one of its ends the junction is not consistent with the germline gene, which may arise from a read error. The genes are TRBV9 and TRBJ1-2; 10 nucleotides align to TRBD1. The CDR3 runs to 16 residues. CDR1 is SGDLS, CDR2 YYNGEE, per germline. CDR3: CASSPRPGTGADGNTF. The CDR3, as DNA: TGTGCCAGCAGCCCCCGGCCGGGGACAGGGGCGGATGGCAACACCTTC.

This clonotype has a count of ten or more. The genes are TRBV29-1 and TRBJ2-3; a possible D gene is TRBD1 (5 bases). Germline CDR1 reads SQVTM; CDR2 reads ANQGSEA. V was pared by 5 bases and J by 0 bases, with 18 bases between. This CDR3 comprises 16 residues. The CDR3 loop is CSVQGDPQISTDTQYF. The CDR3 DNA follows: TGCAGCGTTCAGGGCGACCCTCAGATTAGCACAGATACGCAGTATTTT.

On this clonotype itself: Mismatch with germline at one junction end may stem from a read error. The chain has TRBV12-3 or TRBV12-4 and TRBJ2-1; no clear D. This CDR3 region has 16 residues. CDR3 protein: CASSPLVSRFNNEQFF. CDR3 in DNA: TGTGCCAGCAGTCCCCTTGTTTCTAGGTTCAACAATGAACAGTTCTTC.

This clonotype was detected ten times or more. The CDR3 region is CASSFGRGKHNEQFF. Here the CDR3 DNA reads TGTGCCAGCAGTTTCGGTAGGGGTAAACACAATGAGCAGTTCTTC. This chain joins TRBV12-3 or TRBV12-4 and TRBJ2-1, with a possible D match to TRBD1 (5 bases). The CDR3 extends over 15 amino acids. Trimming shortened V by 3 bases and J by 5 bases, and 14 bases separated the two germline ends.

This clonotype was detected once. The junction and the germline gene differ at one end; a read error may be behind it. The chain uses TRBV10-2 and TRBJ2-7; the D is unclear. The CDR3 covers 14 residues. The germline gives CDR1 WSHSY, CDR2 SAAADI. Written as DNA, the CDR3 is TGCGCCAACAGTGACTGGGCAGGATTATACGAGCAGTACTTT. This gives the protein CANSDWAGLYEQYF.

Regarding this clonotype: Lacking the conserved final phenylalanine or tryptophan, this CDR3 likely reflects a read error. Because the CDR3's place on the DNA is in doubt, the DNA is left out and the CDR3 is given as listed by TCRdb. The V gene is TRBV10-3, the J gene TRBJ2-7; the table's TRBD1 call for D was not verified on the DNA. From germline, CDR1 is ENHRY and CDR2 SYGVKD. The CDR3 spans 12 amino acids, including both terminal residues. The CDR3 reads CAISDGGYEEYL.

This clonotype has only one observation. CDR3 bases: TGCAACATGGGGACAGGGGATGCTGAAGCTTTCTTT. Residues: CNMGTGDAEAFF. The chain combines TRBV29-1 with TRBJ1-1; TRBD1 matches at 10 bases. The CDR3 has 12 residues. The germline gives CDR1 SQVTM, CDR2 ANQGSEA.

Points on this clonotype: The junction departs from the called germline gene at one end, perhaps through a read error. The J gene is TRBJ2-2, the V gene TRBV30, with D perhaps given as TRBD1 or TRBD2 (5 bases each). The CDR3 has 22 amino acids. CDR1 and CDR2 from the germline V gene are GTSNPN and SVGIG (reference sequence). DNA for the CDR3: TGTGCCTGGAGCGTAAAAGGGATCCCGGGACGTCCCCCTAGGGCGAACACCGGGGAGCTGCTTTTT. Its protein is CAWSVKGIPGRPPRANTGELLF.

In the case of this clonotype: The junction does not match germline at one end; this may be a read error. The CDR3, as DNA: TGTTCCAGCAGGCGGGACAAGAACACCGGGGAGCTGTTTTTT. Amino acids: CSSRRDKNTGELFF. The V call is TRBV6-1, the J call TRBJ2-2; the D call may be TRBD1 or TRBD2 (6 bases each). The CDR3 contains 14 residues. Germline V gene lookup returns CDR1 MNHNS and CDR2 SASEGT.